This TCR beta chain was sequenced in a study of OX40 agonist ivuxolimab in advanced cancers. TCRdb's copy holds only in-frame clones and misses some; the assay was immunoSEQ multiplex PCR. This sample has about 90,000 clones, with roughly 90% found just once. There are 14 residues in the CDR3. Germline V CDR1 and CDR2: MDHEN, SYDVKM. V lost 3 bases to trimming and J lost 9 bases, with 15 bases between them. The TCR comes from an adult with an advanced solid tumor such as melanoma, head and neck, liver or kidney cancer. Sequences were derived from CD4+ or CD8+ T cells sorted from blood, sampled in a trial of the OX40 agonist ivuxolimab. The chain uses TRBV28 and TRBJ1-5; possible D gene TRBD1, 5 bases. CDR3: CASSFAGDARPQHF. The CDR3 coding sequence is TGTGCCAGCAGTTTTGCGGGGGACGCTCGGCCCCAGCATTTT.